This record looks at one T cell receptor beta chain sequence and its context. Its antigen is unidentified. CDR1 is MNHEY and CDR2 is SMNVEV in the germline V gene (reference sequence). This CDR3 is 15 amino acids long. The data derive from a study of monozygotic twins with inflammatory bowel disease. Study-level findings and limits: Healthy twins shared more clonotypes with others than IBD patients, most markedly active ones. Healthy co-twins exceeded IBD patients in TCRbeta diversity as measured by inverse Simpson. Different subtypes (of T cells) could not be told apart from one another.

It was 3,000 to 4,000 ng of total RNA that each TCR library used. TCRdb reanalyzed the 5' RACE reads and collapses them to one entry per CDR3 protein, without DNA. The sample's table shows nearly 450,000 distinct CDR3 sequences. This clonotype originated in a human donor with ulcerative colitis or Crohn's disease, or a healthy co-twin of an affected twin (not recorded which). Sequencing was performed on blood. The chain recombines TRBV27 with TRBJ2-7; TCRdb reports TRBD2, a call that lacks DNA to check it against. The chain's CDR3 is CASSFIAGGSYEQYF.